The 11 T cell receptor beta chains presented below share a single source sample, sequenced in a study of cytomegalovirus exposure and HLA in healthy donors (dated by TCRdb to 2015 to 2018). Libraries came from the immunoSEQ multiplex PCR assay. For the multiplex PCR, a mixture combining 60 forward primers for TCR Vbeta segments and 13 reverse primers for TCR Jbeta segments was used. Imported from immuneACCESS, the table was reduced by TCRdb to in-frame sequences with V and J called. These copies leave out some clones; in studies compared against another copy, an unresolved V gene accounts for under half, and the cause of the remainder is not known. Counted in this sample were 150,000 to 200,000 clones; about 70% of them appeared once. Of the sample, roughly 4.4% is held by the ten largest clones. Sequencing used PBMCs. The receptors here all came from a woman under 30 in good health and CMV-seropositive.

This rearrangement joins TRBV6-1 to TRBJ1-2; 9 nucleotides match TRBD1. The trim removed 2 bases at V and 4 bases at J, leaving 14 bases unmatched. This CDR3 has 18 residues. The germline V gene has CDR1 MNHNS and CDR2 SASEGT. DNA of the CDR3: TGTGCCAGCAGTGAACGCTCCGGGACAGGGACGTTGAGCTATGGCTACACCTTC. Its protein is CASSERSGTGTLSYGYTF.

The table lists this clone with a count of one. V and J are TRBV28 and TRBJ1-4; 8 bases fit TRBD1. This CDR3 has 14 amino acids. J gave up 6 bases and V 3 bases, and 3 bases lay outside the gene matches. Germline loops: CDR1 MDHEN, CDR2 SYDVKM. Here the CDR3 reads CASSLHRGYEKLFF. As DNA, the CDR3 is TGTGCCAGCAGTTTGCACAGGGGGTATGAAAAACTGTTTTTT.

This rearrangement joins TRBV7-2 to TRBJ2-7, with D tentatively TRBD2 (7 bases). Germline V gene data show CDR1 as SGHTA and CDR2 as FQGNSA. Trimming took off 1 base at V and 5 bases at J, with 12 bases between the two ends. The CDR3 has 14 amino acids. CDR3 region: CASSLGGGGHEQYF. The CDR3 DNA follows: TGTGCCAGCAGCTTAGGAGGGGGGGGCCACGAGCAGTACTTC.

This chain joins TRBV11-2 and TRBJ2-3; the D is unclear. This CDR3 is built from 12 residues. Deletions cut 1 base from V and 7 bases from J, with 6 bases between. The germline gives CDR1 SGHAT, CDR2 FQNNGV. The CDR3 coding sequence is TGTGCCAGCAGCTTAGCCAGATATACGCAGTATTTT. Its translation: CASSLARYTQYF.

This sequence joins TRBV6-5 and TRBJ1-1, with a tentative D call TRBD1 (5 bases). V dropped 10 bases and J dropped 1 base, with 16 bases sitting between them. The CDR3 spans 14 residues. Germline V gene data show CDR1 as MNHEY and CDR2 as SVGAGI. CDR3 in amino acids: CATGGVASNTEAFF. The CDR3 DNA follows: TGTGCCACCGGGGGTGTCGCCTCGAACACTGAAGCTTTCTTT.

The chain joins TRBV7-9 to TRBJ1-1; D remains ambiguous. This CDR3 is built from 16 residues. Germline V CDR1 and CDR2: SEHNR, FQNEAQ (reference sequence). V shed 5 bases and J shed 2 bases, with 18 bases lying between them. The CDR3 DNA sequence: TGTGCCAGCAGCACCCGGGTCGTAAATTCCAACACTGAAGCTTTCTTT. Its translation: CASSTRVVNSNTEAFF.

V and J are TRBV19 and TRBJ1-2, with D possibly matching TRBD1 (6 bases). Germline CDR1 is LNHDA and CDR2 is SQIVND (reference sequence). V lost 3 bases and J lost 4, with 12 bases in between. The CDR3 sequence is 14 residues long. The CDR3 DNA reads as TGTGCCAGTAGTATGCGGACAGCCGTCTATGGCTACACCTTC. Translation gives CASSMRTAVYGYTF.

This chain uses TRBV6-5 with TRBJ2-5, with D perhaps TRBD2 (6 bases). With 1 base removed from V and 3 bases from J, the gap between germline ends came to 12 bases. In germline, CDR1 is MNHEY, CDR2 SVGAGI. The CDR3 contains 15 residues. The CDR3 is CASSYYLGGEETQYF. CDR3 DNA: TGTGCCAGCAGTTACTACCTCGGCGGGGAAGAGACCCAGTACTTC.

This chain links TRBV21-1 with TRBJ1-5; the table calls TRBD1, which could not be checked here. TRBV21-1 is a pseudogene segment. The CDR3 runs to 14 residues. CDR3 sequence: CASSKDRRDQPQHF. The CDR3 DNA reads as TGTGCCAGCAGCAAAGACAGGCGTGATCAGCCCCAGCATTTT.

The chain has TRBV6-5 and TRBJ1-4, with unresolved D. This CDR3 region has 16 residues. The germline gives CDR1 MNHEY, CDR2 SVGAGI. Trimming took 0 bases from V and 5 from J, leaving 13 bases between them. The CDR3 reads CASSYSSWSQNEKLFF. In DNA form, the CDR3 reads TGTGCCAGCAGTTACTCGAGCTGGAGTCAAAATGAAAAACTGTTTTTT.

The J gene is TRBJ2-1, the V gene TRBV11-2, with 10 bases that match TRBD2. The CDR3 loop spans 13 amino acids. V gave up 0 bases and J gave up 12 bases; unmatched junction bases: 2. Germline V gives CDR1 SGHAT, CDR2 FQNNGV. The CDR3 DNA is TGTGCCAGCAGCTTAGACACTAGCGGGGTGCAGTTCTTC. Protein product: CASSLDTSGVQFF.